This TCR beta chain was profiled in a study of cytomegalovirus exposure and HLA in healthy donors. Study as a whole: Most donors, less than 85% of approximately 400 genotyped, fell in the Caucasian-associated ancestry cluster. Study-wide results and limits: In an earlier analysis, productive rearrangement rates for most beta V segments clustered near 87% or 30%.

A remark on this clone: The antigen remains undetermined.

The primer mix had 60 Vbeta and 13 Jbeta primers. Here immunoSEQ multiplex PCR was the method, and the copy in TCRdb shows in-frame clones only, minus some. This sample yields about 140,000 clones, of which approximately 80% are seen a single time; roughly 1.8% belongs to the top ten. V lost 10 bases, J lost 7 bases, and 22 bases lay in between. The CDR3 runs 15 residues. CDR1 MNHEY and CDR2 SVGAGI come from the germline V gene. The clonotype was recovered from a middle-aged woman in good health and CMV-seronegative. Sequencing input: PBMCs. This chain links TRBV6-5 with TRBJ2-2, with D possibly being TRBD1 (6 bases). The CDR3 bases are TGTGCCACCTCACTTTATAGACAGGTAGTCGGGGAGCTGTTTTTT. This sequence encodes CATSLYRQVVGELFF.